Described below is a single T cell receptor beta chain sequence and its context. Its antigen is undetermined. A single heparinised blood sample, averaging roughly 110 mL, was obtained per donor. Naive, central memory, regulatory and stem cell-like memory cells within the CD4+ compartment were sorted using CD45RO/CCR7/CD25/CD127/CD95/CD27. The CDR3 consists of 14 residues. CDR1 SGHVS and CDR2 FQNEAQ come from the germline V gene. Trimming shortened V by 7 bases and J by 9 bases, and 22 bases separated the two germline ends. The investigators reverse transcribed all of the isolated RNA, so they sequenced expressed TCRB transcripts. Libraries were prepared by immunoSEQ multiplex PCR; TCRdb keeps only in-frame clonotypes and omits some of them. The data show 680,000 or so clones, under 15% seen once. These data come from a study of beta chain features in type 1 diabetes. Study overall: The patient and healthy donor groups were comparable for age, gender and cell yields. Study-level points and caveats: When Type 1 diabetes patients were examined, their TCRB CDR3s proved moderately but significantly shorter in all four CD4+ subsets.

This chain connects TRBV7-8 to TRBJ2-7; D assignment may be TRBD1 or TRBD2 (5 bases each). Sequencing used naive CD4+ T cells from blood. The source is a man aged 18 to 30 with type 1 diabetes. The CDR3 nucleotides are TGTGCCAGCACCCCCGAGGGGAAAGGCCGGTCGCAGTACTTC. Its translation is CASTPEGKGRSQYF.